A single sample is the source of the 8 T cell receptor beta chains below, sequenced in a study of control samples from healthy donors and cancer patients (dated by TCRdb to about 2020). Preparation of the library involved the immunoSEQ multiplex PCR assay. The table comes from immuneACCESS by way of TCRdb, which keeps in-frame sequences with V and J called. Part of the clones is missing from these tables; in studies checked, under half for an unresolved V gene and the rest for unknown reasons. The sample records almost 85,000 clones, roughly 93% of which are singletons. The leading ten clones occupy around 5% of the sample. Sequenced input: blood. The receptors stem from a woman younger than 35 in good health.

The genes are TRBV7-2 and TRBJ2-1; 7 nucleotides agree with TRBD2. V was clipped by 1 base and J by 8 bases; unmatched bases: 5. CDR1 is SGHTA and CDR2 is FQGNSA in the germline V gene. This CDR3 contains 14 residues. The chain's CDR3 is CASSLGLAAHEQFF. The CDR3 nucleotides read TGTGCCAGCAGCTTAGGGCTAGCGGCTCATGAGCAGTTCTTC.

Worth noting for this clone: The sample carries other DNA sequences with the same CDR3. The V call is TRBV7-9, the J call TRBJ2-2, with 10 bases fitting TRBD1. The CDR3 runs 16 residues. V shed 5 bases, J shed 0 bases, and the junction held 3 bases outside the gene matches. Germline V gene data show CDR1 as SEHNR and CDR2 as FQNEAQ (reference sequence). CDR3 sequence reads: CASSPTGGANTGELFF. CDR3 sequence (DNA): TGTGCCAGCAGCCCGACAGGGGGCGCGAACACCGGGGAGCTGTTTTTT.

In this sample, this clone turned up once. The chain recombines TRBV19 with TRBJ1-2; D gene uncertain. V gave up 5 bases and J gave up 4 bases, with 8 bases separating them. In germline, CDR1 is LNHDA, CDR2 SQIVND (reference sequence). The CDR3 runs 12 residues. The CDR3 DNA reads TGTGCCAGTAGTCCCCGCTCCTATGGCTACACCTTC. Its protein is CASSPRSYGYTF. The complete variable domain, with remaining parts taken from reference TRBV19 and TRBJ1-2, reads DGGITQSPKYLFRKEGQNVTLSCEQNLNHDAMYWYRQDPGQGLRLIYYSQIVNDFQKGDIAEGYSVSREKKESFPLTVTSAQKNPTAFYLCASSPRSYGYTFGSGTRLTVV.

This chain connects TRBV6-6 to TRBJ2-1; D gene ambiguous. CDR1 MNHNY and CDR2 SVGAGI come from the germline V gene (reference sequence). The V gene lost 0 bases and the J gene lost 6 bases, with 0 bases spanning the gap. The CDR3 has 11 residues. This chain's CDR3 is CASSYSNEQFF. CDR3 DNA: TGTGCCAGCAGTTACTCCAATGAGCAGTTCTTC.

The chain links TRBV6-6 to TRBJ1-6; possibly TRBD1 for D (5 bases). The CDR3 length is 14 residues. Trimming shortened V by 4 bases and J by 7 bases, and 11 bases separated the two germline ends. Per the germline V gene, CDR1 is MNHNY and CDR2 is SVGAGI (reference sequence). The CDR3 reads CASSSGTPNSPLHF. CDR3 DNA: TGTGCCAGCAGTTCGGGGACGCCAAATTCACCCCTCCACTTT.

V usage is TRBV6-1 and J usage is TRBJ2-3; a weak D match, TRBD2 (5 bases). Between the trimmed V and J ends, which lost 2 bases and 6 bases, there was a span of 18 bases. Germline CDR1 and CDR2: MNHNS and SASEGT. The CDR3 totals 16 residues. The CDR3 DNA reads TGTGCCAGCAGTGAATCCGGAGCCAAAGGGAGTGATACGCAGTATTTT. It is translated as CASSESGAKGSDTQYF.

V usage is TRBV19 and J usage is TRBJ1-3; D may be TRBD1 (6 bases). The V gene's germline CDR1 is LNHDA and CDR2 SQIVND (reference sequence). Trimming took 5 bases from V and 0 from J, leaving 17 bases between them. The CDR3 contains 17 residues. The CDR3 loop is CASSFLRGQSSGNTIYF. In DNA, the CDR3 is TGTGCCAGTAGTTTTCTTCGGGGGCAGAGCTCTGGAAACACCATATATTTT.

This clone was recorded only once. The chain joins TRBV7-3 to TRBJ2-1; 11 bases fit TRBD1. The CDR3 length is 16 residues. CDR1 and CDR2 (germline): SGHTA, FQGTGA. V lost 5 bases and J lost 5; bases outside the gene matches: 8. The CDR3 DNA is TGTGCCAGCAGCGCGCGGACAGGGGGCAGGAACAATGAGCAGTTCTTC. Its protein product is CASSARTGGRNNEQFF.